This T cell receptor (beta chain) emerged from a study of T-cell reconstitution after alpha-beta-depleted transplantation in children. Study-level points and caveats: About two months after transplant, alpha-beta T cells reportedly came from several hundred expanded graft clones. T-cell counts and diversity at one year post-transplant came mainly from newly produced T cells.

Unique molecular identifiers were incorporated into the prepared TCRbeta library. MiXCR was run by TCRdb on the PCR reads, yielding one entry per CDR3 protein. Among hundreds of thousands of distinct CDR3 sequences, about 10% were seen once, and the ten largest hold around 2%. The CDR3 is made up of 13 amino acids. Germline V CDR1 and CDR2: MNHEY, SVGEGT. Comment on this clonotype: Its antigen is unknown. At one of its ends the junction is not consistent with the germline gene, which may arise from a read error.

The sequenced sample was PBMCs, obtained before TCRalphabeta/CD19-depleted stem cell transplant. The chain is built from TRBV6-2 or TRBV6-3 and TRBJ2-4, with D possibly TRBD1 on 5 matching bases. This receptor was obtained from a child aged 2-15 years with inherited bone marrow failure, due to receive a stem cell transplant. CDR3 region: CASSFGRVNIRYF. CDR3 nucleotide sequence: TGTGCCAGCAGTTTTGGCAGGGTGAACATTCGGTACTTC.